This entry describes one T cell receptor (beta chain). It lacks a known antigen. No quality values exist for individual bases; no much larger clone is one base distant. The library was generated by the immunoSEQ multiplex PCR assay. For TCR sequencing, RNA was extracted from every sample and reverse transcribed into cDNA to serve as template. SuperScript III was used to make first-strand cDNA, primed with a 2:1 mix of oligo-dT and random hexamers. A synthetic immune receptor repertoire was used to assess amplification bias, and residual bias was removed computationally. The original methods were these. Raw reads were preprocessed for error removal, and CDR3 was defined according to IMGT conventions as running from the conserved cysteine to phenylalanine. Clonality was computed by normalizing Shannon entropy by log2 of the number of productive unique TCRs and subtracting the result from 1. Scalp TCRbeta sequences were cross-referenced with sorted blood CD4 and CD8 repertoires so that the CD4 or CD8 identity of scalp clones could be inferred. The table comes from immuneACCESS by way of TCRdb, which keeps in-frame sequences with V and J called. Part of the clones is missing from these tables; in studies checked, under half for an unresolved V gene and the rest for unknown reasons. V, J and clone size derive from that table, while D and trimming were established from the DNA sequence. The sample table lists about 97,000 clones, more than 35% of them with a count of one. Of the sample, around 1.4% falls within the top ten clones.

The sample is drawn from a study of CD8+ T cells in alopecia areata (dated by TCRdb to 2017 to 2018). Some background on the complete study: The treated patients took part in an open-label pilot trial in which moderate-to-severe alopecia areata was treated with oral tofacitinib at 5 to 10 mg twice daily. Tofacitinib was given for 6 to 18 months, followed by 6 months of follow-up off drug to assess delayed response and recurrence. To study T cell clonal expansion in alopecia areata, the researchers applied high-throughput TCRbeta sequencing to both the C3H/HeJ mouse model and human patients. Scalp tissue and sorted CD4+ and CD8+ peripheral blood T cells from patchy and totalis/universalis alopecia areata patients and from healthy controls were covered by human TCRbeta sequencing. Biopsies were taken from tofacitinib-treated patients at baseline and again at 4 and 24 weeks into treatment, and several of those patients also had a later scalp biopsy. Clonality in the scalp was compared among normal scalp (n=4), patchy alopecia areata scalp (n=8), and alopecia totalis/universalis scalp (n=8). RNA came from the PAXgene miRNA kit for fixed scalp, the miRNeasy kit for PBMCs, and the RNeasy kit for mouse skin. TCRbeta CDR3 regions were amplified by immunoSEQ multiplex PCR using 35 Vbeta forward and 13 Jbeta reverse primers. Beyond this particular receptor, the publication reports: Shared TCR sequences between patients were less evident than in mice, which may be partly attributable to HLA diversity in the patient population. Lesional scalp, especially in alopecia totalis/universalis, showed higher clonality and more expanded CD8+ clones than normal scalp, suggesting antigenic drive. Unlike mouse skin, where gammadelta T cells dominate, normal human skin contains resident alphabeta T cells that get sequenced too, which complicates analysis of the scalp TCR repertoire.

Lesional scalp punch biopsies and peripheral blood were collected from alopecia areata patients. PBMCs were isolated by density centrifugation and stained for CD3, CD4 and CD8, and CD4+ and CD8+ T cells were sorted on a FACSAria. Reading the germline V gene gives CDR1 SGHTA and CDR2 FQGNSA. The CDR3 has 16 amino acids, counting the end cysteine and phenylalanine. Solely the CDR3 DNA is kept, with 48 bases framed from the first base. The germline ends are 16 bases apart after V is trimmed by 1 base and J by 6 bases. The chain is encoded by TRBV7-2 joined to TRBJ2-1; TRBD2 could be the D gene, as 6 bases match. The clonotype comes from a human donor with alopecia areata. Material for sequencing was CD4+ T cells sorted from blood. The CDR3 has the sequence CASSLESSSVLNEQFF. The nucleotide sequence reads as follows: TGTGCCAGCAGCTTAGAATCGTCTAGCGTTCTCAATGAGCAGTTCTTC.